This note documents a single TCR beta chain sequence. Its antigen is undetermined. This table comes from immunoSEQ multiplex PCR, and its TCRdb copy is limited to in-frame clones, with some not included. The sample includes 24,000 or so clones, roughly 64% of them seen just once. This CDR3 spans 14 amino acids. V lost 3 bases and J 4 bases, leaving 9 bases between the germline ends. From germline, CDR1 is MGHDK and CDR2 SYGVNS. This sample is part of a study of radiation and T cells in renal cell carcinoma. General observations from the study: Compared with controls, irradiated tumors had more, larger dominant CDR3 motifs.

Regarding treatment: treatment-naive control, cytoreductive nephrectomy. Treatment-naive patients without radiation supplied the control tumors at nephrectomy. The sequencing used tumor tissue, collected from a patient whose treatment was nephrectomy without radiotherapy. V usage is TRBV25-1 and J usage is TRBJ1-4; D uncertain. The clonotype was recovered from a man aged 35 to 55 with renal cell carcinoma. This CDR3 reads CASSELGVNEKLFF. CDR3 nucleotide sequence: TGTGCCAGCAGTGAGTTAGGTGTTAATGAAAAACTGTTTTTT.